This TCR beta chain is from a study of cytomegalovirus exposure and HLA in healthy donors. A single count supports this clone. Losses at the gene ends were 8 bases for V and 7 bases for J; bases not matched to a gene: 11. CDR3 length equals 16 residues. Germline V gives CDR1 SNHLY, CDR2 FYNNEI. The PCR made use of 60 Vbeta and 13 Jbeta primers. Data came from immunoSEQ multiplex PCR; TCRdb stores just in-frame clones and leaves some out. The profile covers approximately 170,000 clones, with roughly 79% appearing a single time and 7% taken by the ten largest. The rearrangement uses TRBV2 and TRBJ1-4, with 12 bases that match TRBD1. This TCR derives from a woman aged 40-49 years in good health and CMV-seropositive. What was sequenced was PBMCs. The chain's CDR3 is CASDSGQGAVGEKLFF. The DNA of the CDR3 is TGTGCCAGCGATTCGGGACAGGGGGCCGTAGGTGAAAAACTGTTTTTT.